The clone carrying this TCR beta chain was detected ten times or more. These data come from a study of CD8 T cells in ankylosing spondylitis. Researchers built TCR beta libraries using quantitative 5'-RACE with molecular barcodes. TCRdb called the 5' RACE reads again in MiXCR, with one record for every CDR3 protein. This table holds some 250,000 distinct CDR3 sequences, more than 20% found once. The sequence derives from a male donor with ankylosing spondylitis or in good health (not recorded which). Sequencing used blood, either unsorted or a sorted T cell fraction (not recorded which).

The CDR3 bases are TGTGCCAGCAGACCGAGGAGGGGGATCAACTCTGGGGCCAACGTCCTGACTTTC. This codes for CASRPRRGINSGANVLTF. The gene calls are TRBV28 and TRBJ2-6, with D possibly being TRBD1 or TRBD2 (6 bases each). Germline V lookup: CDR1 MDHEN, CDR2 SYDVKM. Trimming shortened V by 6 bases and J by 0 bases, and 18 bases separated the two germline ends. The CDR3 spans 18 residues. The variable domain in full, with the rest retrieved from reference TRBV28 and TRBJ2-6, is DVKVTQSSRYLVKRTGEKVFLECVQDMDHENMFWYRQDPGLGLRLIYFSYDVKMKEKGDIPEGYSVSREKKERFSLILESASTNQTSMYLCASRPRRGINSGANVLTFGAGSRLTVL.